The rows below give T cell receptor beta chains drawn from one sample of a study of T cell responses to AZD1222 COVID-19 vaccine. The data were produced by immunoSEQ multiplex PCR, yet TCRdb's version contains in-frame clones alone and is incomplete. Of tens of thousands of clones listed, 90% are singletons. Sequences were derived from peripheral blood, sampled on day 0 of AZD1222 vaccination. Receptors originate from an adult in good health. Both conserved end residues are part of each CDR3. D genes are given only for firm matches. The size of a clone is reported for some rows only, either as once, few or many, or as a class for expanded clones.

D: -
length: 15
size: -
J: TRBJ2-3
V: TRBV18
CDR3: CASSPGAGEADTQYF
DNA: TGTGCCAGCTCACCAGGCGCAGGGGAGGCAGATACGCAGTATTTT

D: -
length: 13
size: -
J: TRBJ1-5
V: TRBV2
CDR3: CASRKAGNQPQHF
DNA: TGTGCCAGCAGGAAGGCCGGCAATCAGCCCCAGCATTTT

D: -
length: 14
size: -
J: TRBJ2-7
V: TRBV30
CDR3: CAWKRLVFSYEQYF
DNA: TGTGCCTGGAAGAGGTTGGTCTTCTCCTACGAGCAGTACTTC

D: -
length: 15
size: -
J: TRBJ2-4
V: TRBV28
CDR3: CASSLPPTALGIQYF
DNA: TGTGCCAGCAGTTTACCCCCGACCGCGCTGGGCATTCAGTACTTC

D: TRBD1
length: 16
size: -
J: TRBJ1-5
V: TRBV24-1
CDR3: CATSDPRQGGNQPQHF
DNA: TGTGCCACCAGTGACCCTAGACAGGGAGGCAATCAGCCCCAGCATTTT

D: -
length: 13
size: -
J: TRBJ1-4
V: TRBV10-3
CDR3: CAASVATNEKLFF
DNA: TGTGCCGCGTCAGTTGCAACTAATGAAAAACTGTTTTTT

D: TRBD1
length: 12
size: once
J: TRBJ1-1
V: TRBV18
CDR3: CASSPDRTEAFF
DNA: TGTGCCAGCTCACCGGACAGGACTGAAGCTTTCTTT

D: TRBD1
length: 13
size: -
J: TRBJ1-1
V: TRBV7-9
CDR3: CASSTTGRTEAFF
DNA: TGTGCCAGCAGCACGACAGGGAGGACTGAAGCTTTCTTT

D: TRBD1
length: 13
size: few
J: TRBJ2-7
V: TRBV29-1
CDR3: CSVRRDRENEQYF
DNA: TGCAGCGTTCGCCGGGACAGGGAGAACGAGCAGTACTTC

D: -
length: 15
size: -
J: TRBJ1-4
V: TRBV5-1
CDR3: CASSLATGRNEKLFF
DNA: TGCGCCAGCAGCTTGGCCACAGGGAGGAATGAAAAACTGTTTTTT

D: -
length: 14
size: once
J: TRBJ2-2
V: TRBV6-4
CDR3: CASSDREGAGELFF
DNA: TGTGCCAGCAGTGACAGGGAAGGGGCCGGGGAGCTGTTTTTT

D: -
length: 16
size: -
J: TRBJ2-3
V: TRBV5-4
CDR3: CASSPWRSNLTDTQYF
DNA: TGTGCCAGCAGCCCTTGGCGGTCGAACCTCACAGATACGCAGTATTTT

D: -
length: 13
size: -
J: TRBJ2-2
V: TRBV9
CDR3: CASSGVNTGELFF
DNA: TGTGCCAGTTCCGGGGTGAACACCGGGGAGCTGTTTTTT

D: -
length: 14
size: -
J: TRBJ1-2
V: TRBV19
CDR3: CASSIPGFDYGYTF
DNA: TGTGCCAGTAGTATCCCAGGTTTCGACTATGGCTACACCTTC

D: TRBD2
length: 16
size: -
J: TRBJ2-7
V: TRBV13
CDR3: CASSFGLAGVSYEQYF
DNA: TGTGCCAGCAGCTTTGGACTAGCGGGGGTCTCCTACGAGCAGTACTTC

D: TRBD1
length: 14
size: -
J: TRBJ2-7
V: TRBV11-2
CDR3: CASSSTGTGYEQYF
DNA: TGTGCCAGCAGTTCCACCGGGACAGGCTACGAGCAGTACTTC

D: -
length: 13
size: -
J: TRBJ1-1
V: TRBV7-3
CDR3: CASSQGVRERAFF
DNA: TGTGCCAGCAGCCAGGGTGTTCGGGAGAGAGCTTTCTTT

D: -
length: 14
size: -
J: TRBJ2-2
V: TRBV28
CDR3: CASTEWAGTGELFF
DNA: TGTGCCAGCACTGAATGGGCCGGCACCGGGGAGCTGTTTTTT

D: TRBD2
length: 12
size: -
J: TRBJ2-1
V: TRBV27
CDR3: CASGTSVNEQFF
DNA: TGTGCCAGCGGGACTAGTGTCAATGAGCAGTTCTTC

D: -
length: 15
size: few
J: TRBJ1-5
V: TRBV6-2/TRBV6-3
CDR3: CASSTDRGVNQPQHF
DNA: TGTGCCAGCAGCACCGACAGAGGGGTTAATCAGCCCCAGCATTTT

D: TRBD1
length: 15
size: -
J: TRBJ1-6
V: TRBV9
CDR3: CASSVEPGGISPLHF
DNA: TGTGCCAGCAGCGTAGAGCCAGGGGGCATTTCACCCCTCCACTTT

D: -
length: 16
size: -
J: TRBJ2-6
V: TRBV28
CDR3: CASSLSGGSGANVLTF
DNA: TGTGCCAGCAGTTTATCGGGCGGCTCTGGGGCCAACGTCCTGACTTTC

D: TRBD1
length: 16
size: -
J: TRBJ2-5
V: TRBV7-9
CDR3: CASSLGTGIRWETQYF
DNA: TGTGCCAGCAGCTTAGGGACAGGGATCAGATGGGAGACCCAGTACTTC

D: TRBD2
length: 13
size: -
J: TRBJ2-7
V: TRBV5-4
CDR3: CASSSPGGYEQYF
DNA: TGTGCCAGCAGCTCTCCGGGGGGGTACGAGCAGTACTTC

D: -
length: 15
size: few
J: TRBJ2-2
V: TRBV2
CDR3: CASSGFGQGRGELFF
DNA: TGTGCCAGCAGTGGTTTTGGGCAGGGGAGAGGGGAGCTGTTTTTT

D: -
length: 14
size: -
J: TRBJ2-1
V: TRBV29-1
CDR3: CSVFGQTSYNEQFF
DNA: TGCAGCGTTTTCGGACAGACCAGCTACAATGAGCAGTTCTTC

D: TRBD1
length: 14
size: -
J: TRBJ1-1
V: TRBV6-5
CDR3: CASDETGGNTEAFF
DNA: TGTGCCAGCGACGAGACAGGGGGGAACACTGAAGCTTTCTTT

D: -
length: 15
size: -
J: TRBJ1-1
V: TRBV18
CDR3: CASSPKPGVGTEAFF
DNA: TGTGCCAGCTCACCAAAGCCCGGGGTTGGGACTGAAGCTTTCTTT

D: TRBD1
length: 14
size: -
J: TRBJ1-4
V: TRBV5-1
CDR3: CASSLTGTGEKLFF
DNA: TGCGCCAGCAGCTTGACCGGGACAGGCGAAAAACTGTTTTTT

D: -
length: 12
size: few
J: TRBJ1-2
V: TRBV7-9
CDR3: CASSLGVYGYTF
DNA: TGTGCCAGCAGCTTAGGGGTTTATGGCTACACCTTC

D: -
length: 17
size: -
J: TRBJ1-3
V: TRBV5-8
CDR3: CASSLWLGPGSGNTIYF
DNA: TGTGCCAGCAGCTTGTGGTTAGGACCTGGCTCTGGAAACACCATATATTTT

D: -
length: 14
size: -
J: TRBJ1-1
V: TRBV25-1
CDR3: CASSDWAQTTEAFF
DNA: TGTGCCAGCAGTGACTGGGCGCAGACCACTGAAGCTTTCTTT

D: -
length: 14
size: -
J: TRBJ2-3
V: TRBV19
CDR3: CASSADSSTDTQYF
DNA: TGTGCCAGTAGTGCGGACAGTAGCACAGATACGCAGTATTTT

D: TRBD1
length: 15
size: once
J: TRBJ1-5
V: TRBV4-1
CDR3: CASSQGDSRNQPQHF
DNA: TGCGCCAGCAGCCAAGGGGACAGCCGCAATCAGCCCCAGCATTTT

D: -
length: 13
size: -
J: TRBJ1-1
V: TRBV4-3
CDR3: CASSQDRVREAFF
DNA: TGCGCCAGCAGCCAAGACAGGGTTCGTGAAGCTTTCTTT

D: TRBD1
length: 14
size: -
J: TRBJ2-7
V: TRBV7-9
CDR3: CASSRSGGVDEQYF
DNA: TGTGCCAGCAGCCGCTCAGGGGGCGTTGATGAGCAGTACTTC

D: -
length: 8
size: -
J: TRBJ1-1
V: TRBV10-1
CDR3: CAIPEAFF
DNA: TGCGCCATCCCCGAAGCTTTCTTT

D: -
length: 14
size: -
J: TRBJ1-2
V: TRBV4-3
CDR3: CASSQVGNRAGYTF
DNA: TGCGCCAGCAGCCAAGTTGGTAACAGGGCTGGCTACACCTTC

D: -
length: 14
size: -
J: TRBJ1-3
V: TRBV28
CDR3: CASMDGGSGNTIYF
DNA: TGTGCCAGCATGGACGGGGGCTCTGGAAACACCATATATTTT

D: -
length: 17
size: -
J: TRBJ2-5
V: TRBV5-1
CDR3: CASSFVGGMGMGETQYF
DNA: TGCGCCAGCAGCTTCGTAGGGGGGATGGGAATGGGAGAGACCCAGTACTTC

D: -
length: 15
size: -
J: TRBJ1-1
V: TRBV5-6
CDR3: CASSLVGVWNTEAFF
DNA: TGTGCCAGCAGCTTGGTGGGGGTCTGGAACACTGAAGCTTTCTTT

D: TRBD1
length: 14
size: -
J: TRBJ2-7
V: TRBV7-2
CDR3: CASSLATGGYEQYF
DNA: TGTGCCAGCAGCTTAGCCACAGGGGGCTACGAGCAGTACTTC

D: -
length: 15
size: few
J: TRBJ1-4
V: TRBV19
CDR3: CASSPPGWSGEKLFF
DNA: TGTGCCAGTAGCCCCCCCGGGTGGAGCGGGGAAAAACTGTTTTTT

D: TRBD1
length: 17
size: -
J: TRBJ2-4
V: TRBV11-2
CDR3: CASSLGTGGGVRNIQYF
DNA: TGTGCCAGCAGCTTAGGGACAGGGGGTGGGGTGAGAAACATTCAGTACTTC

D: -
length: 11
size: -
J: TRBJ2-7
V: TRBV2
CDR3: CASSRLREQYF
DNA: TGTGCCAGCAGCAGACTTAGAGAGCAGTACTTC

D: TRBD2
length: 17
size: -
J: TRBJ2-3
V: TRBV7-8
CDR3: CASSREASGGAGDTQYF
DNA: TGTGCCAGCAGCCGAGAAGCTAGCGGGGGGGCTGGAGATACGCAGTATTTT

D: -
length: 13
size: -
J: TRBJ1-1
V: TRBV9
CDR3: CASSVATRSEAFF
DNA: TGTGCCAGCAGCGTAGCTACCAGGAGTGAAGCTTTCTTT

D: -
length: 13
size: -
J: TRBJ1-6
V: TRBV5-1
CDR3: CASSLAVNSPLHF
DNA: TGCGCCAGCAGCTTGGCCGTGAATTCACCCCTCCACTTT

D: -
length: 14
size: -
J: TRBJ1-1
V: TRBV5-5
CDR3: CASSRGESGTEAFF
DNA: TGTGCCAGCAGCAGGGGGGAGTCGGGGACTGAAGCTTTCTTT